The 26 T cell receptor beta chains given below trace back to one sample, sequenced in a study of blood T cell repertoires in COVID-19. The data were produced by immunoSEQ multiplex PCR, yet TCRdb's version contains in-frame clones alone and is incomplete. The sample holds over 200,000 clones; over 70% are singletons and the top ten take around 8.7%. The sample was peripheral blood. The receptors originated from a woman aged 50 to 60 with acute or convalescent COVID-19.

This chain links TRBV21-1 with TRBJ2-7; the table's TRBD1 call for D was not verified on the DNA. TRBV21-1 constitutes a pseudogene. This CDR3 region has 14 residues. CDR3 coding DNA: TGTGCCAGCAGCTCGCGTTGGGCCTCCTACGAGCAGTACTTC. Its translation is CASSSRWASYEQYF.

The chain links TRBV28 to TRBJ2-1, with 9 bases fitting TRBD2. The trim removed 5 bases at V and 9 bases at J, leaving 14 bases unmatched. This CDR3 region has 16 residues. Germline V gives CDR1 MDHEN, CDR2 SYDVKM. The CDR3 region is CASSLPRLAERGEQFF. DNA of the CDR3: TGTGCCAGCAGTCTCCCAAGACTAGCGGAGCGGGGTGAGCAGTTCTTC.

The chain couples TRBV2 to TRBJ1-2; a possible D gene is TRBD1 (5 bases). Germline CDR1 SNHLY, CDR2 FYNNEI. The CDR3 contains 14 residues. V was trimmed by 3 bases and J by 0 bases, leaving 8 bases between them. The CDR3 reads CASSETASNYGYTF. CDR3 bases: TGTGCCAGCAGTGAGACAGCTTCTAACTATGGCTACACCTTC.

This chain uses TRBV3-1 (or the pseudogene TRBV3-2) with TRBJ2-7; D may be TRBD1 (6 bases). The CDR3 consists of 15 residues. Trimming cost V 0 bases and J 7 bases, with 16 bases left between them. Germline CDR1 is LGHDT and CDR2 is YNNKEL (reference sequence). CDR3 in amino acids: CASSQDVVRGWEQYF. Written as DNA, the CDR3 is TGTGCCAGCAGCCAAGATGTGGTCAGGGGCTGGGAGCAGTACTTC.

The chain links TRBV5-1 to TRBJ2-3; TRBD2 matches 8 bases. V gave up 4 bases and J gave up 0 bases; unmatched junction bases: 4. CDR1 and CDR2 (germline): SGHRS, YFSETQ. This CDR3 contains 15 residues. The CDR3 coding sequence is TGCGCCAGCAGCCTCCCTAGCGGGAGCACAGATACGCAGTATTTT. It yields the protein CASSLPSGSTDTQYF.

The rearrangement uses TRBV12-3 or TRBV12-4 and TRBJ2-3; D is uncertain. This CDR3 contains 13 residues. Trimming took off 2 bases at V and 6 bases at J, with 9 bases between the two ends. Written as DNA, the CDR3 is TGTGCCAGCAGTTTACCCTCCGGGGATACGCAGTATTTT. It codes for CASSLPSGDTQYF.

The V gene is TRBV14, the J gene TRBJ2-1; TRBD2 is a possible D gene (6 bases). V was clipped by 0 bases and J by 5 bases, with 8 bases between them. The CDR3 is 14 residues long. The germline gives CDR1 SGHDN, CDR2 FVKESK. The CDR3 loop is CASSQDWEDNEQFF. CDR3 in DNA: TGTGCCAGCAGCCAAGATTGGGAGGACAATGAGCAGTTCTTC.

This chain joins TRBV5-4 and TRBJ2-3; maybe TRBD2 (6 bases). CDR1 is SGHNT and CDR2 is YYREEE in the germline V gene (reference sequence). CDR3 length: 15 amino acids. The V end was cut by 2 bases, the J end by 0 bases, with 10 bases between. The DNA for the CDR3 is TGTGCCAGCAGCTTTTCAAGCGGGAGCACAGATACGCAGTATTTT. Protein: CASSFSSGSTDTQYF.

Here the CDR3 reads CATSDFRGAPYNEQFF. CDR3 DNA: TGTGCCACCAGTGATTTCCGGGGGGCCCCCTACAATGAGCAGTTCTTC. This chain joins TRBV24-1 and TRBJ2-1; D perhaps matches TRBD2 (7 bases). There are 16 residues in the CDR3. Germline V gene sequence: CDR1 KGHDR, CDR2 SFDVKD. V was cut by 1 base and J by 2 bases, with 11 bases left in between.

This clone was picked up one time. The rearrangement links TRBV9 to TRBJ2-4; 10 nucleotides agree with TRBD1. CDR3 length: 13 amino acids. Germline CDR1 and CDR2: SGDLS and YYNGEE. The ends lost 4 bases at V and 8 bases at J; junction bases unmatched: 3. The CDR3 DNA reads TGTGCCAGCAGCTTCGGGACAGGGGACATTCAGTACTTC. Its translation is CASSFGTGDIQYF. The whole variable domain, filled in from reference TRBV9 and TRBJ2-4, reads DSGVTQTPKHLITATGQRVTLRCSPRSGDLSVYWYQQSLDQGLQFLIQYYNGEERAKGNILERFSAQQFPDLHSELNLSSLELGDSALYFCASSFGTGDIQYFGAGTRLSVL.

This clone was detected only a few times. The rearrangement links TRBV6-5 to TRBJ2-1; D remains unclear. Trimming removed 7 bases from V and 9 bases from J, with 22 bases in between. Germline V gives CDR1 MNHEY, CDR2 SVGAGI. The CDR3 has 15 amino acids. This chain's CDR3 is CASTEIPGSHREQFF. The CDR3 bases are TGTGCCAGCACCGAAATCCCTGGCTCCCACCGTGAGCAGTTCTTC.

CDR3 DNA: TGCGCCAGCAGCTTGGACACAGTCGCTGAAGCTTTCTTT. Its protein is CASSLDTVAEAFF. The chain uses TRBV5-1 and TRBJ1-1, with D unclear. Per germline, CDR1 SGHRS and CDR2 YFSETQ. Trimming shortened V by 0 bases and J by 6 bases, and 9 bases separated the two germline ends. There are 13 residues in the CDR3. The full variable domain, completed using reference TRBV5-1 and TRBJ1-1, is KAGVTQTPRYLIKTRGQQVTLSCSPISGHRSVSWYQQTPGQGLQFLFEYFSETQRNKGNFPGRFSGRQFSNSRSEMNVSTLELGDSALYLCASSLDTVAEAFFGQGTRLTVV.

CDR3 amino acids: CASRGGGGETQYF. For the CDR3, the DNA is TGTGCCAGCAGGGGGGGCGGGGGGGAGACCCAGTACTTC. V usage is TRBV12-3 or TRBV12-4 and J usage is TRBJ2-5, with TRBD2 identical over 8 bases. The CDR3 runs 13 residues. The V gene end was trimmed by 6 bases and the J gene end by 5 bases; junction bases not matched to a gene: 5.

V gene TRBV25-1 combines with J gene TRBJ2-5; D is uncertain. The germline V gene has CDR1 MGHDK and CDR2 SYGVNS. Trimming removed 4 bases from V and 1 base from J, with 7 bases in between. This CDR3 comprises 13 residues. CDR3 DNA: TGTGCCAGCAGTGCTTCGGGCCAAGAGACCCAGTACTTC. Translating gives CASSASGQETQYF.

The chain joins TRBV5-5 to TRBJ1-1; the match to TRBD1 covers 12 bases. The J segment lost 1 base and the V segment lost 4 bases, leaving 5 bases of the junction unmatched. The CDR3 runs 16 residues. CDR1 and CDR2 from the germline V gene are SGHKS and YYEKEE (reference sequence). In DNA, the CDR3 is TGTGCCAGCAGCCCCGGGACAGGGGGCGGGAACACTGAAGCTTTCTTT. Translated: CASSPGTGGGNTEAFF.

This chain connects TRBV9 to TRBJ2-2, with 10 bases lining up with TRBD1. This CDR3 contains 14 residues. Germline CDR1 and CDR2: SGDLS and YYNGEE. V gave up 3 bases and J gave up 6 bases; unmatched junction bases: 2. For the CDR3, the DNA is TGTGCCAGCAGCGGACAGGGGGCGTCCGGGGAGCTGTTTTTT. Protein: CASSGQGASGELFF.

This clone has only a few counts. This CDR3 is CASSSTGPDYGYTF. The CDR3, as DNA: TGCGCCAGCAGCTCGACAGGGCCCGACTATGGCTACACCTTC. The chain couples TRBV5-1 to TRBJ1-2; 7 bases map to TRBD1. The CDR3 length is 14 residues. V was clipped by 3 bases and J by 3 bases; unmatched bases: 5. Germline assignment: CDR1 SGHRS and CDR2 YFSETQ.

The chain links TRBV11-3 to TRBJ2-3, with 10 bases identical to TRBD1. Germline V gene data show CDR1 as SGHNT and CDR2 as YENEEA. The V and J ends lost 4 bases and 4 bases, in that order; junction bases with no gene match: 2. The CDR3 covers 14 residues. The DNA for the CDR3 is TGTGCCAGCAGCTCGGGACAGGGGCCAGATACGCAGTATTTT. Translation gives CASSSGQGPDTQYF.

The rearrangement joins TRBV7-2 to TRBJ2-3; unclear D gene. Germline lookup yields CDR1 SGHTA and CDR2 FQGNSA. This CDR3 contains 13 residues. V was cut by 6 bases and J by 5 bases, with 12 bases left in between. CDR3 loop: CASRTPVQDTQYF. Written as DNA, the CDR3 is TGTGCCAGCAGAACACCCGTCCAAGATACGCAGTATTTT.

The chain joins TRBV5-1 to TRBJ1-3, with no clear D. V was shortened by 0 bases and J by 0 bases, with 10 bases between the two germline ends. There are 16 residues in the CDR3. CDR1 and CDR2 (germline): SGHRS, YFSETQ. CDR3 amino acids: CASSLAGILSGNTIYF. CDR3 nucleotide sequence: TGCGCCAGCAGCTTGGCCGGGATCCTCTCTGGAAACACCATATATTTT. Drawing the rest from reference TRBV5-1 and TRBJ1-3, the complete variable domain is KAGVTQTPRYLIKTRGQQVTLSCSPISGHRSVSWYQQTPGQGLQFLFEYFSETQRNKGNFPGRFSGRQFSNSRSEMNVSTLELGDSALYLCASSLAGILSGNTIYFGEGSWLTVV.

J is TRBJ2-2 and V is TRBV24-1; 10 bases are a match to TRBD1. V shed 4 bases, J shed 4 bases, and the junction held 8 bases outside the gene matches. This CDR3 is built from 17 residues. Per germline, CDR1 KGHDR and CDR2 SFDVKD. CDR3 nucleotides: TGTGCCACCAGTGACGGGACAGGGGTTAGGGGCACCGGGGAGCTGTTTTTT. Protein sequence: CATSDGTGVRGTGELFF.

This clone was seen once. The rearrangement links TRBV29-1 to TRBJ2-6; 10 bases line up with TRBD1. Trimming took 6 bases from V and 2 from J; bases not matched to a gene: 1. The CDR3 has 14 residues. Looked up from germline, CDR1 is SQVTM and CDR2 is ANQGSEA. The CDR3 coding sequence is TGCAGCGTCGGACAGGGGGCTGGGGCCAACGTCCTGACTTTC. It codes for CSVGQGAGANVLTF.

CDR3 nucleotides: TGCGCCAGCAGTGAGTGGTCTAGTGAGCAGTACTTC. Protein product: CASSEWSSEQYF. The chain carries TRBV10-2 and TRBJ2-7; D unclear. This CDR3 comprises 12 residues. V was pared by 1 base and J by 7 bases, with 8 bases between. Germline V gives CDR1 WSHSY, CDR2 SAAADI.

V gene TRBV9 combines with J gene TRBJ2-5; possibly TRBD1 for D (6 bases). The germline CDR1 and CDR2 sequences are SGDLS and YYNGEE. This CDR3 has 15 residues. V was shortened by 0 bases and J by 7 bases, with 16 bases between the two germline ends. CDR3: CASSVGDTLQGTQYF. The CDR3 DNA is TGTGCCAGCAGCGTAGGGGACACTTTGCAGGGGACCCAGTACTTC.

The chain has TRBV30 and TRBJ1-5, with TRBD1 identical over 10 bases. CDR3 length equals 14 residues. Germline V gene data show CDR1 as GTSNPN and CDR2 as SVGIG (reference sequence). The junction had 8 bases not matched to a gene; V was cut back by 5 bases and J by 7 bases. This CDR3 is CAWPGQGRKQPQHF. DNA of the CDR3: TGTGCCTGGCCGGGACAGGGGCGGAAGCAGCCCCAGCATTTT.

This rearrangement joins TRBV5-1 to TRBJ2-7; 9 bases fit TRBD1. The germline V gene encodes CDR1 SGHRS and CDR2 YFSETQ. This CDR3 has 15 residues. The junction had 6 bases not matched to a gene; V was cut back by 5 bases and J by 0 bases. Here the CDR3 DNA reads TGCGCCAGCAGTTCGGGACAGGGCTTCTCCTACGAGCAGTACTTC. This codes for CASSSGQGFSYEQYF.